The TCR beta chain under discussion was sequenced for a study of T cell responses to AZD1222 COVID-19 vaccine. Germline loops: CDR1 GTSNPN, CDR2 SVGIG (reference sequence). The CDR3 contains 14 residues. V dropped 3 bases and J dropped 7 bases, with 18 bases sitting between them. The repertoire was sequenced with immunoSEQ multiplex PCR; TCRdb's copy has only in-frame clones and lacks some. The sample yields about 37,000 clones, about 86% seen once. Study findings and constraints: Across the whole spike, CD4 TCRs peaked at regions 160-218 and 743-854. Sampling captured repertoires only after the peak T cell response. Just five or six AZD1222 recipients tested seropositive at baseline.

In the case of this clone: Its specificity is unknown.

The TCR comes from an adult in good health. The sequencing used peripheral blood, collected on day 0 of AZD1222 vaccination. The chain joins TRBV30 to TRBJ1-2; D gene ambiguous. The CDR3 coding sequence is TGTGCCTGGAGCACCCGGGGAAAGGTAGGTGGCTACACCTTC. Its protein product is CAWSTRGKVGGYTF.